These 8 T cell receptor beta chains share one sample of origin, sequenced in a study of T cell responses to AZD1222 COVID-19 vaccine. The assay was immunoSEQ multiplex PCR, and TCRdb's table has in-frame clones only and misses some. The table lists 200,000 or so clones, 85% to 95% of them singletons, with roughly a tenth in the top ten. The sample in question was peripheral blood, obtained on day 0 of AZD1222 vaccination. These TCRs come from an adult in good health.

This clone showed up just a few times. This chain's CDR3 is CASRDRGPNYGYTF. The CDR3 coding sequence is TGTGCCAGCAGAGACAGGGGGCCAAACTATGGCTACACCTTC. This chain links TRBV6-5 with TRBJ1-2; 10 nucleotides align to TRBD1. Per germline, CDR1 MNHEY and CDR2 SVGAGI. This CDR3 has 14 amino acids. J lost 2 bases, V lost 6 bases, and 3 bases had no gene match.

The V and J genes are TRBV20-1 and TRBJ1-4, with D uncertain. The germline gives CDR1 DFQATT, CDR2 SNEGSKA (reference sequence). With 6 bases removed from V and 7 bases from J, the gap between germline ends came to 6 bases. This CDR3 has 10 residues. As DNA, the CDR3 is TGCAGTGCCCTGGGTGAAAAACTGTTTTTT. It yields the protein CSALGEKLFF.

This chain links TRBV7-8 with TRBJ2-7; D possibly corresponds to TRBD1 (5 bases). There are 12 residues in the CDR3. Trimming shortened V by 5 bases and J by 4 bases, and 9 bases separated the two germline ends. From germline, CDR1 is SGHVS and CDR2 FQNEAQ. CDR3 nucleotide sequence: TGTGCCAGCAGCCCCCCAGGGTACGAGCAGTACTTC. Translated: CASSPPGYEQYF.

In DNA form, the CDR3 reads TGTGCCATCAGTGAGGGGCAGGGGGCGAGCAATCAGCCCCAGCATTTT. Residues: CAISEGQGASNQPQHF. This chain links TRBV10-3 with TRBJ1-5, with 8 bases aligning to TRBD1. This CDR3 is built from 16 residues. Looked up from germline, CDR1 is ENHRY and CDR2 is SYGVKD. V gave up 2 bases and J gave up 1 base; unmatched junction bases: 4.

V usage is TRBV18 and J usage is TRBJ2-7; a possible D gene is TRBD2 (7 bases). Trimming cost V 2 bases and J 6 bases, with 8 bases left between them. This CDR3 has 12 amino acids. Germline CDR1 is KGHSH and CDR2 is LQKENI. The CDR3 nucleotides read TGTGCCAGCTCACCAGGGGGGGCCGAGCAGTACGTC. Amino acid sequence: CASSPGGAEQYV.

The chain carries TRBV12-3 or TRBV12-4 and TRBJ2-3; 8 bases are a match to TRBD2. Trimming cost V 10 bases and J 2 bases; bases outside gene matches: 2. The CDR3 runs 12 residues. The CDR3 protein is CATGGVTDTQYF. CDR3 in DNA: TGTGCCACGGGGGGGGTCACAGATACGCAGTATTTT.

The chain couples TRBV4-2 to TRBJ2-3; D ambiguous. Germline CDR1 LGHNA, CDR2 YNFKEQ. The V and J ends lost 2 bases and 6 bases respectively, with 6 bases between them. The CDR3 is made up of 12 amino acids. CDR3 region: CASSQLSDTQYF. The CDR3, as DNA: TGTGCCAGCAGCCAACTTTCGGATACGCAGTATTTT.

Concerning this clone itself: Lacking the conserved final phenylalanine or tryptophan, this CDR3 likely reflects a read error. No DNA is shown, since the ends of the CDR3 on it are uncertain; the CDR3 is the one TCRdb lists. The chain recombines TRBV24-1 with TRBJ1-1; the DNA was not used to check the table's D call, TRBD1. The CDR3 is 10 residues long, ends included. Germline V gene lookup returns CDR1 KGHDR and CDR2 SFDVKD. CDR3: CATSLSPGTK.